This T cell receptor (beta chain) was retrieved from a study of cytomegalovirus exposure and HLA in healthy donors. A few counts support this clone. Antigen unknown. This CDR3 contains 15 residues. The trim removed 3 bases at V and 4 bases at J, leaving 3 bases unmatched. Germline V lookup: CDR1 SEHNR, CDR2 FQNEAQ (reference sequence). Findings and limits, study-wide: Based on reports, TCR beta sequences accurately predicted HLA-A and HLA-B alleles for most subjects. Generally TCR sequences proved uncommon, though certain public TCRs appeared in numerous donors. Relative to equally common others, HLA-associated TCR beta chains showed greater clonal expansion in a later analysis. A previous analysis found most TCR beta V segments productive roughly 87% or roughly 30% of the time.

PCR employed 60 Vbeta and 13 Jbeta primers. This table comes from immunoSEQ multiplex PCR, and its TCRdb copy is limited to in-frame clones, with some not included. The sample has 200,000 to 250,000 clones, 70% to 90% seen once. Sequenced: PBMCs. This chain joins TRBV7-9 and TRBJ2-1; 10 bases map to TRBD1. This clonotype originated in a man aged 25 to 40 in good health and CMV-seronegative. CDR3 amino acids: CASSFGTGVYNEQFF. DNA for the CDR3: TGTGCCAGCAGCTTTGGGACAGGGGTTTACAATGAGCAGTTCTTC.